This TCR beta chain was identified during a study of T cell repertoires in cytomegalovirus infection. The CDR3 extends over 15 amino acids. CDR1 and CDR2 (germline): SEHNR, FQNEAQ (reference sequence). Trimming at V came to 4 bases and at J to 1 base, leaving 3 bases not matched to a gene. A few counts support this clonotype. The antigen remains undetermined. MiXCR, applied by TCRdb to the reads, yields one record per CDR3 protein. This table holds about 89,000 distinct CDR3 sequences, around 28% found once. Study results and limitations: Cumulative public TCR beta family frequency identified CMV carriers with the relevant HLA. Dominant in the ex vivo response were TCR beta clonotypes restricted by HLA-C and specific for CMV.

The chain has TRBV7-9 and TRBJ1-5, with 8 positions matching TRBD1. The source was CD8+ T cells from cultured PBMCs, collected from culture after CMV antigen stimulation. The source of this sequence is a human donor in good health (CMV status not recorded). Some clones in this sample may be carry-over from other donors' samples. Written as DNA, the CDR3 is TGTGCCAGCAGCTATGGACAGGGAAGCAATCAGCCCCAGCATTTT. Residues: CASSYGQGSNQPQHF. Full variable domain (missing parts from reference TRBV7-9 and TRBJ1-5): DTGVSQNPRHKITKRGQNVTFRCDPISEHNRLYWYRQTLGQGPEFLTYFQNEAQLEKSRLLSDRFSAERPKGSFSTLEIQRTEQGDSAMYLCASSYGQGSNQPQHFGDGTRLSIL.